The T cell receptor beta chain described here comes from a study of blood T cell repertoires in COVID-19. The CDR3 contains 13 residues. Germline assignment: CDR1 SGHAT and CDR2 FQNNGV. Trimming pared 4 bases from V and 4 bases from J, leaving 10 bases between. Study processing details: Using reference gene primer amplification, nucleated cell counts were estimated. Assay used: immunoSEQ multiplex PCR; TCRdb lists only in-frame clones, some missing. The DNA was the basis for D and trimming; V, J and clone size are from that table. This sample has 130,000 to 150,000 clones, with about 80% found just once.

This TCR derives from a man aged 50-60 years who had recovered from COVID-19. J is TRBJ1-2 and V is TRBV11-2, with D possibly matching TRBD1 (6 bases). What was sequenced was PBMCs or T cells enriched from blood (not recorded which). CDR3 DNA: TGTGCCAGCAGCTCAGGGGACCTCTATGGCTACACCTTC. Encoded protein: CASSSGDLYGYTF.